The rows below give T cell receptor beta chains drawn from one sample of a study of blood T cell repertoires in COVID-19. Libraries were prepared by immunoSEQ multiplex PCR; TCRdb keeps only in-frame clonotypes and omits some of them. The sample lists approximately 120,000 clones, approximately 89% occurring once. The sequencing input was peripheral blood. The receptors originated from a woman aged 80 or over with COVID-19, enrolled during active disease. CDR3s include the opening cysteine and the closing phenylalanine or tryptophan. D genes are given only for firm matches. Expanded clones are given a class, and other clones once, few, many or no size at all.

TGTGCCAGCTCACCTTCTGGGAGTCGGTACGAGCAGTACTTC	CASSPSGSRYEQYF	-	TRBJ2-7	few	TRBV18	14
TGTGCCACCAGTGGGGGAGGGTCCGTTAATGAGCAGTTCTTC	CATSGGGSVNEQFF	TRBD2	TRBJ2-1	-	TRBV15	14
TGTGCCAGCACCAAAGGGTCACAGGTCTACCTCTATGGCTACACCTTC	CASTKGSQVYLYGYTF	-	TRBJ1-2	-	TRBV28	16
TGTGCCAGCAGCCTGCGATCGGACATCGGGGAGCTGTTTTTT	CASSLRSDIGELFF	-	TRBJ2-2	-	TRBV3-1/TRBV3-2	14
TGTGCCAGCAGCGGAGACCCTAACACTGAAGCTTTCTTT	CASSGDPNTEAFF	-	TRBJ1-1	-	TRBV7-3	13
TGTGCCAGCTCACCACAGTCAGGTAGTATGGGCAATCAGCCCCAGCATTTT	CASSPQSGSMGNQPQHF	-	TRBJ1-5	-	TRBV18	17
TGTGCCAGCAGTTACTCGGGACAGGGGAATCAGCCCCAGCATTTT	CASSYSGQGNQPQHF	TRBD1	TRBJ1-5	-	TRBV6-5	15
TGTGCCAGCAGACTCAAGGGGCGTAGCAAGCAGTTCTTC	CASRLKGRSKQFF	-	TRBJ2-1	-	TRBV28	13
TGTGCCAGTAGTATACTAGCGGGAGGAGTCTACAATGAGCAGTTCTTC	CASSILAGGVYNEQFF	TRBD2	TRBJ2-1	-	TRBV19	16
TGTGCCAGCAGGATGGACAGGCGGACTTACGAGCAGTACTTC	CASRMDRRTYEQYF	TRBD1	TRBJ2-7	once	TRBV6-5	14
TGTGCCAGCAGTGAACTCGGGTCGGGGTGGGAAAAACTGTTTTTT	CASSELGSGWEKLFF	-	TRBJ1-4	-	TRBV25-1	15
TGTGCCAGCAGTTACAAGGGGGGGGCGACCGTCTACGAGCAGTACTTC	CASSYKGGATVYEQYF	-	TRBJ2-7	-	TRBV6-5	16
TGTGCCAGCAGCCCTAGGAGGGGAAGGGCCTACGAGCAGTACTTC	CASSPRRGRAYEQYF	-	TRBJ2-7	-	TRBV28	15
TGTGCCAGCAGCCAAGTCCCCCTGGCGGGCTATGGCTACACCTTC	CASSQVPLAGYGYTF	-	TRBJ1-2	once	TRBV3-1/TRBV3-2	15
TGTGCCAGCAGCTCCCCTCGTGACAGGGGGCTCGGTGAAGCTTTCTTT	CASSSPRDRGLGEAFF	TRBD1	TRBJ1-1	once	TRBV7-8	16
TGTGCCAGCCGGCAGGGCGGTGGAAATCAGCCCCAGCATTTT	CASRQGGGNQPQHF	-	TRBJ1-5	-	TRBV28	14
TGTGCCAGCAGTCCGGCCCGGGGGTTGGGGAATGAGCAGTTCTTC	CASSPARGLGNEQFF	-	TRBJ2-1	-	TRBV28	15
TGCAGTGCTAGTGTCTCTAGCGGGCCTCGGAGGGAGACCCAGTACTTC	CSASVSSGPRRETQYF	TRBD2	TRBJ2-5	-	TRBV20-1	16
TGTGCCAGCAGTGTTTCTCAGGGGTCCGCCTTTAGGTTTTTT	CASSVSQGSAFRFF	-	TRBJ1-4	-	TRBV2	14
TGTGCCAGTAGTCAAACAGGGTTGAATCAGCCCCAGCATTTT	CASSQTGLNQPQHF	-	TRBJ1-5	-	TRBV19	14
TGTGCCATCAGTGGACAGCCCACAGATACGCAGTATTTT	CAISGQPTDTQYF	-	TRBJ2-3	-	TRBV10-3	13
TGTGCCAGCAGCGTAGGTACGACAAACTCTGGAAACACCATATATTTT	CASSVGTTNSGNTIYF	-	TRBJ1-3	-	TRBV9	16
TGTGCCAGCAGACCCACAACTAGCAGCCGTTACGAGCAGTACTTC	CASRPTTSSRYEQYF	-	TRBJ2-7	-	TRBV28	15
TGTGCCAGCAAGCCAGACCCGGCGACAGGGATAAATGAAAAACTGTTTTTT	CASKPDPATGINEKLFF	TRBD1	TRBJ1-4	-	TRBV25-1	17
TGTGCCAGCAGTGAAAAGGGAGACTACACTGAAGCTTTCTTT	CASSEKGDYTEAFF	-	TRBJ1-1	-	TRBV2	14
TGTGCCAGCAGTTCAACCCAGGGACTCGAGCAGTACTTC	CASSSTQGLEQYF	-	TRBJ2-7	-	TRBV12-3/TRBV12-4	13
TGTGCCAGCAGTGCCGGGACTTATGGCTACACCTTC	CASSAGTYGYTF	-	TRBJ1-2	-	TRBV6-6	12
TGTGCCAGCAGCAAAGGCCCGAACGGGGAGACCCAGTACTTC	CASSKGPNGETQYF	-	TRBJ2-5	-	TRBV7-2	14
TGTGCCAGCAGCGCGCGAATTCACCGGGACAGGCGTAATCAGCCCCAGCATTTT	CASSARIHRDRRNQPQHF	-	TRBJ1-5	-	TRBV21-1	18